This TCR beta chain derives from a study of shared clonotypes between healthy human individuals (dated by TCRdb to 2018 to 2021). Regarding the study in general: A few men and a couple of women, aged 18 to 49 years, made up the cohort. For each donor, three plates each were used for CD4 naive and CD4 memory, two plates were used for CD8 naive, and one plate was used for CD8 memory. To estimate repertoire size and how much clonotypes are shared between individuals, the study performed deep sequencing of blood TCR repertoires from 4 to 6 healthy adults. Libraries were prepared and TCR repertoires were sequenced by different laboratories using diverse techniques, in order to increase sequencing depth and limit assay-specific biases. Between about 0.94 and 10 billion PBMCs per donor were obtained by leukapheresis.

The paper as a whole reports these results and caveats: Sampling was restricted to blood, and TCR repertoires in tissue are likely to differ from TCR repertoires in blood. Pairwise subsampling led to the expectation that sequencing depth would affect the degree of clonotype sharing among donors. Compared with non-shared clonotypes, clonotypes shared by all four sorted-subset donors had higher generation probabilities. The genetic and exposure-history diversity represented was limited by the small number of donors. Naive subsets generally had larger estimated clonotype richness than memory subsets did. Even with the large sequencing depth, rarefaction of the sorted-subset datasets indicated that sequencing was incomplete. Across a handful of donors, around 5.4% of naive CD4, approximately 3.5% of naive CD8, 2% to 2.5% of memory CD4, and about 0.44% of memory CD8 clonotypes were shared.

The CDR3 contains 13 residues, cysteine and phenylalanine counted. The read is trimmed to its CDR3 DNA, 39 bases read in frame from base 1. A distance of 13 bases separates the germline ends of V and J, which lose 8 bases and 2 bases respectively. CDR1 MNHNS and CDR2 SASEGT are derived from the germline V gene. Donors were healthy HIV-negative adults with no recently reported acute infections or vaccinations. All donors were Caucasian adults living in Nashville, Tennessee, USA. CD4+ T cells were enriched by magnetic negative selection; naive cells were then positively selected on CD45RA, and the negative fraction formed the memory subset. Blood was collected by leukapheresis, and PBMCs were isolated by Ficoll-Histopaque density gradient centrifugation and then cryopreserved in liquid nitrogen vapor phase. Analytical flow cytometry was used to check the purity and quantity of every magnetically sorted T cell population. Genomic DNA was isolated from every sorted fraction and measured by UV absorbance on a Nanodrop 2000c.

This clone was seen once. Its antigen has not been determined. No qualities accompany the bases; no much larger clone lies one base away. Using the deep immunoSEQ assay, multiplex PCR amplified TCR CDR3 regions from genomic DNA. For each cell subset, the extracted genomic DNA was distributed evenly across all wells of several immunoSEQ 96-well plates, and each plate served as one replicate. For sorted subsets, 200 to 250 ng of genomic DNA, equivalent to around 31,000 T cell genomes, went into each replicate PCR. The purified libraries were quantified using a Qubit 3.0 fluorometer, sized with a Bioanalyzer 2100, and then quantified again using the KAPA Library Quantification kit. Every immunoSEQ 96-well plate was sequenced on a separate single-read 150-cycle Illumina NextSeq 550 flow cell. The authors processed their data as follows. Because the immunoSEQ output held only junctional sequences and lacked quality scores, the filtering could not match the filtering applied to full-length reads. Sequences were annotated with PyIR, a Python wrapper for IgBLAST v1.9, and V/J genes and CDR3 were assigned using IMGT germline references. Reads with weak V/J assignments (E-value above 1e-6), missing CDR3, stop codons, out-of-frame junctions, or ambiguous translated residues were removed. A V3J clonotype was defined by an identical inferred V gene, J gene, and CDR3 amino acid sequence. Percentage overlap between repertoires was calculated by dividing the number of shared unique clonotypes by the size of the smaller repertoire. RTK rarefaction, the Chao1 estimator, and Recon v2.1 estimates of unobserved clonotypes were used to assess repertoire richness. Generation probabilities were computed with OLGA for all TCRbeta clonotypes obtained by the gDNA method from several donors. TCRdb obtained this table from immuneACCESS and retained in-frame rearrangements with V and J assigned. These tables miss some clones; where compared with another copy, unresolved V genes account for less than half of the shortfall, and the remainder is unexplained. Clone size and the V and J calls come from that table; the DNA yielded D and trimming. The sample includes roughly 2,500,000 clones, with 80% to 95% observed a single time. The ten largest clones take up about 0.34% of the sample.

The sequence derives from a man younger than 35 in good health. Some clones in this sample may be carry-over from other donors' samples. Recombination joined TRBV6-1 with TRBJ2-7; tentative D gene TRBD1, with 6 bases matching. The sequenced sample consisted of naive CD4+ T cells from PBMCs. Interpreted using the paper, the cell subset or site label stands for: CD45RA+ positively selected. CDR3 sequence: CASSGTRTYEQYF. In nucleotide form, the sequence is TGTGCCAGCTCGGGGACAAGGACCTACGAGCAGTACTTC.